This TCR beta chain appears in the sequencing data of a study of T cells in Graves' hyperthyroidism and ophthalmopathy. Amplification of TCR beta CDR3 regions was performed using RNA transcripts as template. A first-round RT-PCR of the TCR CDR3 used the HTBI primer set. Each CDR3 protein is one row after TCRdb ran MiXCR on the multiplex PCR reads. In the table there are about 25,000 distinct CDR3 sequences, approximately 49% of which are singletons. V dropped 1 base and J dropped 7 bases, with 8 bases sitting between them. The CDR3 length is 12 residues. Germline V gene sequence: CDR1 SEHNR, CDR2 FQNEAQ (reference sequence). This clonotype was seen a few times. Uncontrolled infection, other autoimmune disease, pregnancy or lactation excluded patients.

The source of this sequence is a woman in her 40s with Graves' hyperthyroidism that later progressed to Graves' ophthalmopathy. The sample was blood. V is TRBV7-9 and J is TRBJ2-7; D not resolved. CDR3 sequence (DNA): TGTGCCAGCAGCTTAGGAACCGAGGAGCAGTACTTC. Translating gives CASSLGTEEQYF. The full variable domain, completed using reference TRBV7-9 and TRBJ2-7, is DTGVSQNPRHKITKRGQNVTFRCDPISEHNRLYWYRQTLGQGPEFLTYFQNEAQLEKSRLLSDRFSAERPKGSFSTLEIQRTEQGDSAMYLCASSLGTEEQYFGPGTRLTVT.